This T cell receptor (beta chain) emerged from a study of shared T cell receptors in the human thymus. TCRdb's table, derived via immunoSEQ multiplex PCR, lists solely in-frame clones and lacks some. The sample shows some 700,000 clones, 88% of them seen only once. Germline V gene data show CDR1 as MNHEY and CDR2 as SMNVEV (reference sequence). This CDR3 contains 15 residues. V lost 3 bases and J 5 bases, leaving 13 bases between the germline ends. The same data also contributed to another study, on human thymus T cells. That report adds: Healthy Finnish infants undergoing corrective surgery for congenital heart defects were the donors. Corrective heart surgery yielded resections, and these provided the thymus tissue. Both thymic and peripheral blood repertoires showed apparently biased V and J usage. Highly overlapping thymic repertoires in unrelated individuals were reported by related research.

This receptor was taken from a boy under two years old with a congenital heart defect. The chain recombines TRBV27 with TRBJ1-4; unclear D gene. Specimen: thymocytes. The CDR3 bases are TGTGCCAGCAGTTTTAGAGGTAGTAAGAATGAAAAACTGTTTTTT. Translated: CASSFRGSKNEKLFF. Variable domain in full (rest from reference TRBV27 and TRBJ1-4): EAQVTQNPRYLITVTGKKLTVTCSQNMNHEYMSWYRQDPGLGLRQIYYSMNVEVTDKGDVPEGYKVSRKEKRNFPLILESPSPNQTSLYFCASSFRGSKNEKLFFGSGTQLSVL.